Below, 5 T cell receptor beta chains from the same sample are listed, as sequenced in a study of T cells in Graves' hyperthyroidism and ophthalmopathy. RNA transcripts were the template for amplifying TCR beta CDR3 regions. First-round RT-PCR with HTBI primers amplified the TCR CDR3 region. TCRdb passed the multiplex PCR reads through MiXCR, listing each CDR3 protein once. The sample consists of about 280,000 distinct CDR3 sequences, 25% of them appearing once. Sequencing used blood. These TCRs come from a man aged 40-49 years with Graves' hyperthyroidism that later progressed to Graves' ophthalmopathy.

This clonotype was counted many times. The chain joins TRBV9 to TRBJ2-2; D uncertain. CDR1 and CDR2 from the germline V gene are SGDLS and YYNGEE. The CDR3 is 13 amino acids. V was cut by 5 bases and J by 7 bases, with 12 bases left in between. CDR3 coding DNA: TGTGCCAGCAGTGAGCCGGCCCACGGGGAGCTGTTTTTT. Translation: CASSEPAHGELFF.

This clonotype came up many times. The chain has TRBV24-1 and TRBJ2-5, with 8 bases fitting TRBD1. J lost 1 base, V lost 7 bases, and 4 bases had no gene match. The CDR3 is made up of 14 amino acids. The germline CDR1 and CDR2 sequences are KGHDR and SFDVKD. For the CDR3, the DNA is TGTGCCACCAGAGGGACAGGACCCCAAGAGACCCAGTACTTC. Its translation: CATRGTGPQETQYF.

This clonotype has a count of ten or more. The chain couples TRBV27 to TRBJ1-1; tentatively, D is TRBD1 (5 bases). V gave up 5 bases and J gave up 6 bases, with 13 bases separating them. This CDR3 comprises 13 residues. The germline V gene encodes CDR1 MNHEY and CDR2 SMNVEV (reference sequence). The CDR3 nucleotides are TGTGCCAGCAGTCCAAGCCTGGGGGCTGAAGCTTTCTTT. It yields the protein CASSPSLGAEAFF.

This clonotype was counted ten times or more. The rearrangement links TRBV10-3 to TRBJ1-2; 7 nucleotides match TRBD1. The CDR3 spans 13 residues. V dropped 7 bases and J dropped 6; count of bases not matched to a gene: 8. Germline V lookup: CDR1 ENHRY, CDR2 SYGVKD. Here the CDR3 DNA reads TGTGCCATCAACACAGGGGTTTATGATGGCTACACCTTC. Its translation is CAINTGVYDGYTF.

This chain uses TRBV2 with TRBJ1-2, with no clear D. There are 12 residues in the CDR3. Between the trimmed V and J ends, which lost 6 bases and 3 bases, there was a span of 8 bases. CDR1 SNHLY and CDR2 FYNNEI come from the germline V gene. In DNA form, the CDR3 reads TGTGCCAGCAGCGCGGACTACTATGGCTACACCTTC. It codes for CASSADYYGYTF.